These T cell receptor beta chains were read from a single sample in a study of blood T cell repertoires in COVID-19. Sequencing used immunoSEQ multiplex PCR; TCRdb keeps in-frame clones, though not all of them. The sample contains a few hundred thousand clones, 70% to 90% of which appear only once. Sequenced input: PBMCs or T cells enriched from blood (not recorded which). These receptors all come from a woman between 45 and 60 years old who had been exposed to COVID-19. Each CDR3 is given with its conserved first and last residue. The order of the fields is J gene, clone size, D gene, V gene, CDR3 length, CDR3 protein, CDR3 DNA. The D gene is left open where the match is weak. Only part of the rows carry a size: once, few, many, or a class if the clone is expanded.

TRBJ2-6	.	TRBD1	TRBV7-9	17	CASSLGTGTSGANVLTF	TGTGCCAGCAGCTTAGGGACAGGGACCTCTGGGGCCAACGTCCTGACTTTC
TRBJ2-1	few	TRBD2	TRBV19	15	CASGVAGGWDNEQFF	TGTGCCAGTGGAGTCGCGGGGGGCTGGGACAATGAGCAGTTCTTC
TRBJ1-1	.	.	TRBV30	17	CAWSLNRVSRLNTEAFF	TGTGCCTGGAGCCTGAACAGGGTCAGCAGATTGAACACTGAAGCTTTCTTT
TRBJ1-4	.	.	TRBV6-1	15	CASSERGSVGEKLFF	TGTGCCAGCAGTGAACGGGGGTCGGTAGGGGAAAAACTGTTTTTT
TRBJ2-7	.	.	TRBV27	13	CASSSAVGYEQYF	TGTGCCAGCAGTTCAGCGGTAGGCTACGAGCAGTACTTC
TRBJ1-6	few	TRBD1	TRBV5-1	16	CASSSAPTGISSPLHF	TGCGCCAGCAGCTCCGCCCCGACAGGGATCAGTTCACCCCTCCACTTT
TRBJ2-1	.	.	TRBV5-5	13	CASSLGPYNEQFF	TGTGCCAGCAGCTTGGGGCCCTACAATGAGCAGTTCTTC
TRBJ2-1	.	.	TRBV20-1	11	CSARAGAGQFF	TGCAGTGCTAGGGCGGGGGCCGGGCAGTTCTTC
TRBJ2-7	.	.	TRBV19	15	CASSMGSSGSDEQYF	TGTGCCAGTAGTATGGGGAGTAGTGGTAGCGACGAGCAGTACTTC
TRBJ1-2	few	.	TRBV29-1	13	CSVDAAGKDGYTF	TGCAGCGTTGATGCGGCGGGGAAGGATGGCTACACCTTC
TRBJ2-7	.	.	TRBV2	13	CASLRTFSYEQYF	TGTGCCAGTCTAAGGACATTCTCCTACGAGCAGTACTTC
TRBJ2-2	.	.	TRBV19	14	CASKSPLITGELFF	TGTGCCAGTAAAAGTCCACTGATCACCGGGGAGCTGTTTTTT
TRBJ1-5	once	.	TRBV6-2/TRBV6-3	15	CASSYSRQGLQPQHF	TGTGCCAGCAGTTACTCGAGGCAGGGACTACAGCCCCAGCATTTT
TRBJ2-7	.	TRBD2	TRBV6-5	15	CASSFGGVSSYEQYF	TGTGCCAGCAGTTTTGGGGGGGTTAGCTCCTACGAGCAGTACTTC
TRBJ2-1	.	TRBD2	TRBV19	16	CASSSPGLAGGRTQFF	TGTGCCAGTAGTTCCCCGGGACTAGCGGGGGGCCGGACGCAGTTCTTC
TRBJ2-4	once	.	TRBV5-5	13	CASSLEISRVQYF	TGTGCCAGCAGCTTGGAAATATCTCGGGTTCAGTACTTC
TRBJ1-2	.	TRBD1	TRBV29-1	12	CKRRGVSLGYTF	TGCAAGCGCAGGGGGGTTTCGTTAGGCTACACCTTC
TRBJ1-1	.	.	TRBV20-1	11	CSATGPTEAFF	TGCAGTGCTACAGGGCCCACTGAAGCTTTCTTT
TRBJ1-2	.	TRBD1	TRBV5-6	14	CASSPGTVRYGYTF	TGTGCCAGCAGCCCCGGGACAGTGCGCTATGGCTACACCTTC
TRBJ2-5	.	TRBD1	TRBV11-2	14	CASSSTGAQETQYF	TGTGCCAGCAGCTCTACAGGGGCCCAAGAGACCCAGTACTTC
TRBJ1-3	once	.	TRBV5-1	15	CASRPEVLSGNTIYF	TGCGCCAGCAGGCCGGAGGTCCTCTCTGGAAACACCATATATTTT
TRBJ2-2	.	TRBD1	TRBV12-3/TRBV12-4	13	CAGGQGNTGELFF	TGTGCCGGAGGACAGGGGAACACCGGGGAGCTGTTTTTT
TRBJ1-2	.	.	TRBV10-3	16	CAIQPGGGRVYYGYTF	TGTGCCATCCAACCTGGGGGGGGGCGAGTATACTATGGCTACACCTTC
TRBJ2-7	.	TRBD1	TRBV5-4	15	CASSLPGQSSYEQYF	TGTGCCAGCAGCCTCCCGGGACAGTCCTCCTACGAGCAGTACTTC
TRBJ1-4	.	.	TRBV6-5	14	CASSPPGEAEKLFF	TGTGCCAGCAGTCCTCCGGGAGAGGCCGAAAAACTGTTTTTT
TRBJ2-7	.	.	TRBV3-1/TRBV3-2	13	CASSPTGSYEQYF	TGTGCCAGCAGCCCGACAGGATCCTACGAGCAGTACTTC
TRBJ1-1	.	TRBD1	TRBV10-3	14	CAISGRTGDLAAFF	TGTGCCATCAGTGGAAGGACAGGGGATTTGGCAGCTTTCTTT
TRBJ2-1	.	TRBD2	TRBV6-6	14	CASSSQSGVYEQFF	TGTGCCAGCAGTTCCCAGAGCGGGGTATATGAGCAGTTCTTC
TRBJ2-1	.	TRBD2	TRBV13	15	CASSFEGLAGNEQFF	TGTGCCAGCAGCTTTGAAGGACTAGCGGGAAATGAGCAGTTCTTC
TRBJ1-5	.	TRBD1	TRBV28	13	CASSGQGFGPQHF	TGTGCCAGCAGTGGACAGGGGTTTGGGCCCCAGCATTTT